This T cell receptor (beta chain) was profiled in a study of T cells in Graves' hyperthyroidism and ophthalmopathy. Unmatched junction bases numbered 7, after V lost 7 bases and J lost 6 bases. In germline, CDR1 is SQVTM, CDR2 ANQGSEA. The length of the CDR3 is 12 residues. RNA transcripts served as the template for amplifying TCR beta CDR3 regions. First-round RT-PCR of the TCR CDR3 relied on the HTBI primer set. TCRdb re-called the multiplex PCR reads with MiXCR, one entry per CDR3 protein. This table has more than 500,000 distinct CDR3 sequences, around 16% appearing once. This clonotype has at least ten counts.

This sequence originates from a woman in her twenties or thirties with Graves' ophthalmopathy. The sequenced sample was blood. The gene calls are TRBV29-1 and TRBJ1-1, with 8 bases that match TRBD1. DNA of the CDR3: TGCAGCGGACGACAGGGGAGGGCTGAAGCTTTCTTT. This encodes CSGRQGRAEAFF.